These T cell receptor beta chains were read from a single sample in a study of blood T cell repertoires in COVID-19. TCRdb's table, derived via immunoSEQ multiplex PCR, lists solely in-frame clones and lacks some. The sample lists about 400,000 clones, 88% occurring once. Sequencing was performed on PBMCs or T cells enriched from blood (not recorded which). These receptors originate from a woman in her thirties or forties with acute COVID-19. The CDR3 runs from the conserved cysteine through the conserved F or W. The D gene is left open where the match is weak. Part of the rows lack a size; the others show once, few, many or a class for expanded clones.

v_call: TRBV24-1; d_call: -; j_call: TRBJ2-1; clone_size: -; cdr3_aa: CATSEPRTAYNEQFF; cdr3_nt: TGTGCCACCAGTGAACCCCGGACAGCCTACAATGAGCAGTTCTTC
v_call: TRBV7-2; d_call: TRBD2; j_call: TRBJ2-1; clone_size: -; cdr3_aa: CASSLPTVAGSNNEQFF; cdr3_nt: TGTGCCAGCAGCTTACCAACTGTAGCGGGGTCTAACAATGAGCAGTTCTTC
v_call: TRBV12-3/TRBV12-4; d_call: -; j_call: TRBJ2-7; clone_size: -; cdr3_aa: CASNTRGAYEQYF; cdr3_nt: TGTGCCAGCAACACCAGGGGAGCCTACGAGCAGTACTTC
v_call: TRBV2; d_call: -; j_call: TRBJ1-2; clone_size: once; cdr3_aa: CASSEGGGGYTF; cdr3_nt: TGTGCCAGCAGTGAAGGGGGAGGTGGCTACACCTTC
v_call: TRBV29-1; d_call: TRBD1; j_call: TRBJ2-1; clone_size: -; cdr3_aa: CSFLKQGLNEQFF; cdr3_nt: TGCAGCTTCCTTAAACAGGGGCTAAATGAGCAGTTCTTC
v_call: TRBV3-1/TRBV3-2; d_call: -; j_call: TRBJ1-2; clone_size: -; cdr3_aa: CASSQDQTVGLVGGYTF; cdr3_nt: TGTGCCAGCAGCCAAGATCAAACGGTTGGGCTTGTCGGCGGCTACACCTTC
v_call: TRBV12-3/TRBV12-4; d_call: -; j_call: TRBJ1-1; clone_size: once; cdr3_aa: CASSFSGRTEAFF; cdr3_nt: TGTGCCAGCAGTTTTTCAGGGAGGACTGAAGCTTTCTTT
v_call: TRBV7-8; d_call: TRBD1; j_call: TRBJ1-5; clone_size: -; cdr3_aa: CASSLTDRGNQPQHF; cdr3_nt: TGTGCCAGCAGCTTAACGGACAGGGGAAATCAGCCCCAGCATTTT
v_call: TRBV30; d_call: -; j_call: TRBJ2-7; clone_size: -; cdr3_aa: CAWSKQSVSYEQYF; cdr3_nt: TGTGCCTGGAGTAAACAATCTGTTTCCTACGAGCAGTACTTC
v_call: TRBV29-1; d_call: TRBD1; j_call: TRBJ2-7; clone_size: -; cdr3_aa: CSVEVLGQGGYEQYF; cdr3_nt: TGCAGCGTTGAAGTCCTGGGACAGGGTGGCTACGAGCAGTACTTC
v_call: TRBV2; d_call: -; j_call: TRBJ2-7; clone_size: -; cdr3_aa: CASSELFGAAGYEQYF; cdr3_nt: TGTGCCAGCAGTGAACTGTTTGGGGCAGCCGGGTACGAGCAGTACTTC
v_call: TRBV6-5; d_call: TRBD1; j_call: TRBJ1-6; clone_size: -; cdr3_aa: CASSYLTGTGGSPLHF; cdr3_nt: TGTGCCAGCAGTTATTTGACCGGGACAGGGGGATCACCCCTCCACTTT
v_call: TRBV7-6; d_call: TRBD2; j_call: TRBJ2-5; clone_size: -; cdr3_aa: CASSARTSGTETQYF; cdr3_nt: TGTGCCAGCAGCGCTCGGACTAGCGGAACAGAGACCCAGTACTTC
v_call: TRBV9; d_call: TRBD1; j_call: TRBJ1-3; clone_size: -; cdr3_aa: CASSVTGSSGNTIYF; cdr3_nt: TGTGCCAGCAGCGTGACAGGGAGCTCTGGAAACACCATATATTTT
v_call: TRBV4-2; d_call: TRBD1; j_call: TRBJ1-2; clone_size: -; cdr3_aa: CASSQVSGTDFNYGYTF; cdr3_nt: TGTGCCAGCAGCCAAGTGTCAGGGACAGACTTTAACTATGGCTACACCTTC
v_call: TRBV7-8; d_call: TRBD1; j_call: TRBJ1-5; clone_size: -; cdr3_aa: CASSPNLALRTGRPSNQPQHF; cdr3_nt: TGTGCCAGCAGCCCCAACCTAGCCCTCCGGACAGGGCGGCCTAGCAATCAGCCCCAGCATTTT
v_call: TRBV9; d_call: -; j_call: TRBJ2-7; clone_size: once; cdr3_aa: CASSVGDGGDYEQYF; cdr3_nt: TGTGCCAGCAGCGTAGGGGACGGGGGAGACTACGAGCAGTACTTC
v_call: TRBV29-1; d_call: TRBD1; j_call: TRBJ1-1; clone_size: -; cdr3_aa: CSVETGQGTEAFF; cdr3_nt: TGCAGCGTTGAGACGGGACAGGGCACTGAAGCTTTCTTT
v_call: TRBV29-1; d_call: -; j_call: TRBJ1-5; clone_size: -; cdr3_aa: CSVGETFNQPQHF; cdr3_nt: TGCAGCGTTGGAGAGACTTTCAATCAGCCCCAGCATTTT
v_call: TRBV12-3/TRBV12-4; d_call: -; j_call: TRBJ1-2; clone_size: -; cdr3_aa: CASSQLSGGGYTF; cdr3_nt: TGTGCCAGCAGTCAACTTTCGGGTGGTGGCTACACCTTC
v_call: TRBV29-1; d_call: TRBD1; j_call: TRBJ1-4; clone_size: few; cdr3_aa: CSVDEGAGEKLFF; cdr3_nt: TGCAGCGTTGATGAGGGGGCAGGGGAAAAACTGTTTTTT
v_call: TRBV19; d_call: -; j_call: TRBJ1-4; clone_size: -; cdr3_aa: CASSRTATNEKLFF; cdr3_nt: TGTGCCAGTAGCCGGACAGCAACTAATGAAAAACTGTTTTTT
v_call: TRBV5-5; d_call: TRBD1; j_call: TRBJ2-7; clone_size: -; cdr3_aa: CASSGGQGAGYEQYF; cdr3_nt: TGTGCCAGCAGCGGAGGACAGGGGGCAGGTTACGAGCAGTACTTC
v_call: TRBV18; d_call: TRBD1; j_call: TRBJ2-7; clone_size: -; cdr3_aa: CASSRPPGGSYEQYF; cdr3_nt: TGTGCCAGCTCACGACCCCCAGGGGGCTCCTACGAGCAGTACTTC
v_call: TRBV20-1; d_call: -; j_call: TRBJ2-3; clone_size: -; cdr3_aa: CSARATDTQYF; cdr3_nt: TGCAGTGCTAGAGCGACAGATACGCAGTATTTT
v_call: TRBV29-1; d_call: -; j_call: TRBJ1-1; clone_size: -; cdr3_aa: CSVVVGGYLNTEAFF; cdr3_nt: TGCAGCGTTGTTGTCGGGGGATATTTGAACACTGAAGCTTTCTTT
v_call: TRBV30; d_call: TRBD1; j_call: TRBJ1-6; clone_size: -; cdr3_aa: CAWSGGQVNSPLHF; cdr3_nt: TGTGCCTGGAGTGGGGGACAGGTTAATTCACCCCTCCACTTT
v_call: TRBV5-1; d_call: -; j_call: TRBJ1-5; clone_size: -; cdr3_aa: CASSLGGLAGNQPQHF; cdr3_nt: TGCGCCAGCAGCTTAGGGGGGCTAGCGGGCAATCAGCCCCAGCATTTT
v_call: TRBV6-5; d_call: -; j_call: TRBJ2-1; clone_size: -; cdr3_aa: CASSYGLGNEQFF; cdr3_nt: TGTGCCAGCAGTTACGGTCTCGGCAATGAGCAGTTCTTC
v_call: TRBV5-1; d_call: TRBD1; j_call: TRBJ1-1; clone_size: -; cdr3_aa: CASSLEGGLGVAFF; cdr3_nt: TGCGCCAGCAGCTTGGAAGGGGGCCTCGGTGTCGCTTTCTTT
v_call: TRBV18; d_call: TRBD1; j_call: TRBJ2-7; clone_size: -; cdr3_aa: CASSPRLTGDEQYF; cdr3_nt: TGTGCCAGCTCACCACGCTTGACAGGGGATGAGCAGTACTTC
v_call: TRBV5-1; d_call: -; j_call: TRBJ1-1; clone_size: -; cdr3_aa: CASSFTGLNTEAFF; cdr3_nt: TGCGCCAGCAGCTTTACGGGGTTGAACACTGAAGCTTTCTTT
v_call: TRBV11-2; d_call: TRBD1; j_call: TRBJ2-7; clone_size: -; cdr3_aa: CASSLRPGQAGNEQYF; cdr3_nt: TGTGCCAGCAGCCTACGGCCGGGACAGGCAGGCAACGAGCAGTACTTC
v_call: TRBV27; d_call: -; j_call: TRBJ1-6; clone_size: once; cdr3_aa: CASSFIAGPLHF; cdr3_nt: TGTGCCAGCAGTTTCATCGCAGGACCCCTCCACTTT
v_call: TRBV11-3; d_call: TRBD2; j_call: TRBJ2-1; clone_size: -; cdr3_aa: CASSLFGRGNEQFF; cdr3_nt: TGTGCCAGCAGCTTATTCGGGCGGGGGAATGAGCAGTTCTTC